The T cell receptor beta chain under discussion was sequenced for a study of cytomegalovirus exposure and HLA in healthy donors. Study summary: A subsequent analysis stated that the 90 to 150 validation repertoires were run on the same platform as the roughly 670 first-cohort repertoires.

Clones were read by immunoSEQ multiplex PCR, and TCRdb kept only the in-frame ones, dropping some. The data contain 150,000 to 200,000 clones, about 84% of them singletons. As to this clone: Its antigen is not known.

This CDR3 is built from 14 residues. V shed 6 bases and J shed 3 bases, with 15 bases lying between them. Germline CDR1 WNHNN, CDR2 SYGVQD (reference sequence). Study-wide points: Rare TCR sequences predominated, though certain public TCRs were found in many donors. TCR clusters originating in the first cohort tended to co-occur in the roughly 120 validation repertoires, according to a later analysis. The study recorded over 150 TCR beta chains that were cytomegalovirus-associated.

The clonotype originates from a woman between 18 and 29 years old in good health and CMV-seronegative. The sample comprised PBMCs. V gene TRBV10-1 combines with J gene TRBJ2-7, with a possible D match to TRBD2 (5 bases). CDR3 region: CASRKEYGSYEQYF. The CDR3 bases are TGCGCCAGCAGGAAGGAATATGGGAGCTACGAGCAGTACTTC.